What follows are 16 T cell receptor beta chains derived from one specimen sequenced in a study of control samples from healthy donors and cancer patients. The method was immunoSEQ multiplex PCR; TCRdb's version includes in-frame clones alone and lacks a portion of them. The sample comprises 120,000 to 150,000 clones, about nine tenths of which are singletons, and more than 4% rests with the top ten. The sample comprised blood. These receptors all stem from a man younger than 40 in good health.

The CDR3 DNA sequence: TGTGCCAGCAGCCCTAATACAGTAAACACTGAAGCTTTCTTT. Protein sequence: CASSPNTVNTEAFF. The chain joins TRBV7-9 to TRBJ1-1; the D is unclear. The germline CDR1 and CDR2 sequences are SEHNR and FQNEAQ (reference sequence). The CDR3 spans 14 residues. V was trimmed by 5 bases and J by 2 bases, leaving 12 bases between them.

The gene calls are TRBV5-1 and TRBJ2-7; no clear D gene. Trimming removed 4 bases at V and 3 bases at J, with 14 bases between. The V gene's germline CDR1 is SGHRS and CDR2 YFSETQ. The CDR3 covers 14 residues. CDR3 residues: CASSPNSWDYEQYF. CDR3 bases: TGCGCCAGCAGCCCCAACAGTTGGGACTACGAGCAGTACTTC.

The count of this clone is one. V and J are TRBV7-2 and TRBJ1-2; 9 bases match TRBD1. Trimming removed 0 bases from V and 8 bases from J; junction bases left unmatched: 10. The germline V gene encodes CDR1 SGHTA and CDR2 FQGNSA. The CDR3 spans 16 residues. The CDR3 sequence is CASSLATGTGPGGYTF. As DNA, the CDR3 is TGTGCCAGCAGCTTAGCGACCGGGACAGGGCCCGGAGGCTACACCTTC.

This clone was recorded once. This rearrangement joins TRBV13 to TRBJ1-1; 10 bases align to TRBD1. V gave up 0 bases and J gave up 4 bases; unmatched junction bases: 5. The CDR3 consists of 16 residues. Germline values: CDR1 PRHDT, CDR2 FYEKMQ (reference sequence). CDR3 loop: CASSLGLGQGSTEAFF. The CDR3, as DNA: TGTGCCAGCAGCTTAGGCCTGGGACAGGGGAGCACTGAAGCTTTCTTT.

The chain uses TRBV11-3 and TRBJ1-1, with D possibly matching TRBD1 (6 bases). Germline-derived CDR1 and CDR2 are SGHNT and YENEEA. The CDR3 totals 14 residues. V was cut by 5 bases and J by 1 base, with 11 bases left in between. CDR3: CASSPDRQNTEAFF. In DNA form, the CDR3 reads TGTGCCAGCAGCCCCGACAGGCAGAACACTGAAGCTTTCTTT. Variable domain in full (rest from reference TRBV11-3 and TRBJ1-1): EAGVVQSPRYKIIEKKQPVAFWCNPISGHNTLYWYLQNLGQGPELLIRYENEEAVDDSQLPKDRFSAERLKGVDSTLKIQPAELGDSAVYLCASSPDRQNTEAFFGQGTRLTVV.

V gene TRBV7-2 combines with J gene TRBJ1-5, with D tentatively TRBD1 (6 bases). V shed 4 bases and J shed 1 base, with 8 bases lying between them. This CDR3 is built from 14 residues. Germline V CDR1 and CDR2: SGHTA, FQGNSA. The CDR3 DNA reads TGTGCCAGCAGCTCAGACAGGAGCAATCAGCCCCAGCATTTT. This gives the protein CASSSDRSNQPQHF.

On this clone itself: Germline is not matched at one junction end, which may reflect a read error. CDR3 DNA sequence: TGTGCCAGCGGTGAGAGCCGCACAGATACGCAGTATTTT. Its protein product is CASGESRTDTQYF. This chain connects TRBV6-1 to TRBJ2-3, with D unresolved. Germline CDR1 reads MNHNS; CDR2 reads SASEGT. This CDR3 comprises 13 residues.

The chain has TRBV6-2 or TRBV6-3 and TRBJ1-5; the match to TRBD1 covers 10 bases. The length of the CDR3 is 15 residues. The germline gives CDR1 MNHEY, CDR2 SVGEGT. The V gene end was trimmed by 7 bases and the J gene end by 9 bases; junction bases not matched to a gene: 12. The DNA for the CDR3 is TGTGCCAGCACCCCGACGGGACAGGGGAATTGGCCCCAGCATTTT. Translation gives CASTPTGQGNWPQHF.

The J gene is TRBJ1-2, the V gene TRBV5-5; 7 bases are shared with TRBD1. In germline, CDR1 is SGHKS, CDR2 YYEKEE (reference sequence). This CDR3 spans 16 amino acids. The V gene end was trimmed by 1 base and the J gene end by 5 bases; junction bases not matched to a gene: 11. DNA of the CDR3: TGTGCCAGCAGCTTGCCTGGACAGGAAGTTCAATATGGCTACACCTTC. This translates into CASSLPGQEVQYGYTF.

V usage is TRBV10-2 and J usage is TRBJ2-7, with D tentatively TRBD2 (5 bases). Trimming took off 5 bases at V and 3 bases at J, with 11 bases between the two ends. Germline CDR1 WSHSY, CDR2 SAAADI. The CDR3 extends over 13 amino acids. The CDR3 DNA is TGCGCCAGCAGTTCTGAGGGAAGCTACGAGCAGTACTTC. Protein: CASSSEGSYEQYF.

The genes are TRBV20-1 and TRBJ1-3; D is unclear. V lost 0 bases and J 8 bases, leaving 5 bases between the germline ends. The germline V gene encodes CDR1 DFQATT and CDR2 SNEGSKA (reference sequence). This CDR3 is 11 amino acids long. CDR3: CSAREVDTIYF. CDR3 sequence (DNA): TGCAGTGCTAGAGAGGTCGACACCATATATTTT.

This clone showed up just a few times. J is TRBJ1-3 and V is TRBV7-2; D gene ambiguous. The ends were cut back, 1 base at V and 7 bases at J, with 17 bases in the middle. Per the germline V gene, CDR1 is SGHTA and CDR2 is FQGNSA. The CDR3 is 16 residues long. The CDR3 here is CASSLVTRLLSNTIYF. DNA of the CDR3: TGTGCCAGCAGCTTAGTCACACGCCTTCTGAGTAACACCATATATTTT.

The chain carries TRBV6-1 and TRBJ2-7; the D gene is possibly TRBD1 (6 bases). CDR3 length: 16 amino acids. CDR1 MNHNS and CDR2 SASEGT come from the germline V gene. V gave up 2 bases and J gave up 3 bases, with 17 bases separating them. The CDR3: CASSESRARGNYEQYF. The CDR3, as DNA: TGTGCCAGCAGTGAATCACGCGCAAGGGGGAACTACGAGCAGTACTTC.

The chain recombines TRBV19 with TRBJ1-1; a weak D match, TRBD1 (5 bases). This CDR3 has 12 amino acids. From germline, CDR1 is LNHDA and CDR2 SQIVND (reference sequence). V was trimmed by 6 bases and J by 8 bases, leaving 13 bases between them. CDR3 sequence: CASSNTWGEAFF. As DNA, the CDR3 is TGTGCCAGTAGCAATACCTGGGGGGAAGCTTTCTTT.

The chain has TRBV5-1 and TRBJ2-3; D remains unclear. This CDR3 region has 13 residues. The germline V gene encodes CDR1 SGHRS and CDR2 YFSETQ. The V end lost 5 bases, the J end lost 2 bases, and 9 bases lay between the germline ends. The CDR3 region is CASRDRNTDTQYF. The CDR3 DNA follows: TGCGCCAGCAGAGATCGGAACACAGATACGCAGTATTTT.

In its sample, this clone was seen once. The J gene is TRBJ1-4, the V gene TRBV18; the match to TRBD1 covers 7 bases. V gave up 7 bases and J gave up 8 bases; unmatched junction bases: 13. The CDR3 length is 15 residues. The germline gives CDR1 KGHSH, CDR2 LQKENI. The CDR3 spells CASFTRAQGGEKLFF. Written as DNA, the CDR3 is TGTGCCAGCTTCACCAGAGCTCAGGGGGGAGAAAAACTGTTTTTT.